A single sample is the source of the 26 T cell receptor beta chains below, sequenced in a study of blood T cell repertoires in COVID-19. Assay: immunoSEQ multiplex PCR; the TCRdb copy retains only in-frame clones and omits some. The sample consists of around 190,000 clones, around 86% of them appearing once. Sequencing input: peripheral blood. Receptors originate from a woman aged 65 to 85 with COVID-19, enrolled during active disease.

This chain connects TRBV19 to TRBJ2-3; no clear D. V gave up 5 bases and J gave up 6 bases, with 6 bases separating them. From germline, CDR1 is LNHDA and CDR2 SQIVND (reference sequence). This CDR3 comprises 11 residues. The CDR3 here is CASSVEDTQYF. CDR3 DNA sequence: TGTGCCAGTAGTGTCGAGGATACGCAGTATTTT.

J is TRBJ1-5 and V is TRBV27; weak D call: TRBD1 (6 bases). Germline V lookup: CDR1 MNHEY, CDR2 SMNVEV (reference sequence). V lost 3 bases to trimming and J lost 5 bases, with 11 bases between them. This CDR3 region has 14 residues. This CDR3 reads CASSLVGGDQPQHF. Written as DNA, the CDR3 is TGTGCCAGCAGTTTGGTAGGGGGAGATCAGCCCCAGCATTTT.

The chain employs TRBV6-5 and TRBJ2-1; maybe TRBD2 (6 bases). The CDR3 loop spans 15 amino acids. The germline gives CDR1 MNHEY, CDR2 SVGAGI. V was pared by 6 bases and J by 3 bases, with 15 bases between. CDR3 protein: CASRQSSGGYNEQFF. CDR3 bases: TGTGCCAGCAGGCAGAGTAGCGGAGGCTACAATGAGCAGTTCTTC.

This clone came up a few times. The chain is built from TRBV24-1 and TRBJ2-6; D perhaps matches TRBD2 (5 bases). Germline CDR1 KGHDR, CDR2 SFDVKD. The CDR3 runs to 13 residues. CDR3 nucleotides: TGTGCAACGGGGAACTCTGGGGCCAACGTCCTGACTTTC. Its protein is CATGNSGANVLTF.

V is TRBV20-1 and J is TRBJ2-4; D unclear. This CDR3 is built from 11 residues. From germline, CDR1 is DFQATT and CDR2 SNEGSKA (reference sequence). CDR3 protein: CSADSKNIQYF. CDR3 coding DNA: TGCAGCGCGGATTCCAAAAACATTCAGTACTTC.

The genes are TRBV2 and TRBJ2-7, with D perhaps matching TRBD1 (5 bases). V was cut by 5 bases and J by 3 bases, with 14 bases left in between. The CDR3 runs 14 residues. The V gene's germline CDR1 is SNHLY and CDR2 FYNNEI. CDR3 sequence: CASSRGSEYYEQYF. CDR3 nucleotide sequence: TGTGCCAGCAGTAGGGGATCTGAGTACTACGAGCAGTACTTC.

The rearrangement uses TRBV7-9 and TRBJ2-7, with D uncertain. In germline, CDR1 is SEHNR, CDR2 FQNEAQ (reference sequence). Trimming removed 2 bases at V and 2 bases at J, with 10 bases between. The CDR3 has 14 amino acids. Here the CDR3 DNA reads TGTGCCAGCAGCTTATTACTCCCCCCCTACGAGCAGTACTTC. It translates to CASSLLLPPYEQYF.

This clone has a single count. The rearrangement uses TRBV5-1 and TRBJ2-3, with 12 bases identical to TRBD2. J lost 0 bases, V lost 2 bases, and 4 bases had no gene match. CDR3 length: 17 amino acids. Per germline, CDR1 SGHRS and CDR2 YFSETQ. Here the CDR3 DNA reads TGCGCCAGCAGCTTCTGGACTAGCGGGACTAGCACAGATACGCAGTATTTT. It translates to CASSFWTSGTSTDTQYF.

The chain is built from TRBV27 and TRBJ2-7, with 12 bases matching TRBD2. Germline V lookup: CDR1 MNHEY, CDR2 SMNVEV (reference sequence). The CDR3 totals 15 residues. Trimming at V came to 7 bases and at J to 4 bases, leaving 8 bases not matched to a gene. In DNA, the CDR3 is TGTGCCAGCATATCCCTAGCGGGAGGGTCGTACGAGCAGTACTTC. It is translated as CASISLAGGSYEQYF.

The CDR3 here is CASRRDPTGQGSYGYTF. DNA for the CDR3: TGTGCCAGCAGACGTGACCCCACGGGACAGGGGTCCTATGGCTACACCTTC. The chain recombines TRBV28 with TRBJ1-2; 10 positions match TRBD1. Germline V gene sequence: CDR1 MDHEN, CDR2 SYDVKM. CDR3 length equals 17 residues. Unmatched junction bases numbered 14, after V lost 6 bases and J lost 4 bases.

This clone was seen only a few times. V usage is TRBV7-2 and J usage is TRBJ1-2; 9 positions match TRBD1. Trimming took 4 bases from V and 6 from J; bases not matched to a gene: 9. Germline lookup yields CDR1 SGHTA and CDR2 FQGNSA. The CDR3 covers 15 residues. CDR3 loop: CASSSQQGAFNGYTF. CDR3 in DNA: TGTGCCAGCAGCTCCCAACAGGGGGCATTTAATGGCTACACCTTC.

This clone was seen only a few times. The genes are TRBV7-2 and TRBJ2-3; a weak D match, TRBD1 (6 bases). The CDR3 spans 15 residues. The V and J ends lost 3 bases and 4 bases respectively, with 14 bases between them. Germline V gene lookup returns CDR1 SGHTA and CDR2 FQGNSA. The CDR3 DNA reads as TGTGCCAGCAGCTTGGACAGAGGGGATGCAGATACGCAGTATTTT. It encodes CASSLDRGDADTQYF.

This clone was recorded at least ten times. The chain combines TRBV2 with TRBJ1-1; no definite D call. Germline CDR1 reads SNHLY; CDR2 reads FYNNEI. V lost 4 bases, J lost 6 bases, and 9 bases lay in between. The CDR3 has 12 amino acids. The DNA of the CDR3 is TGTGCCAGCAGTGTGTACAGTTCTGAAGCTTTCTTT. As protein: CASSVYSSEAFF. Full variable domain (remainder filled in from reference TRBV2 and TRBJ1-1): EPEVTQTPSHQVTQMGQEVILRCVPISNHLYFYWYRQILGQKVEFLVSFYNNEISEKSEIFDDQFSVERPDGSNFTLKIRSTKLEDSAMYFCASSVYSSEAFFGQGTRLTVV.

The genes are TRBV18 and TRBJ1-4; a possible D gene is TRBD1 (5 bases). The CDR3 covers 16 residues. Germline lookup yields CDR1 KGHSH and CDR2 LQKENI. The V and J ends lost 2 bases and 4 bases respectively, with 14 bases between them. CDR3: CASSPRQTTINEKLFF. CDR3 nucleotide sequence: TGTGCCAGCTCACCAAGACAGACCACCATTAATGAAAAACTGTTTTTT.

V gene TRBV6-2 or TRBV6-3 combines with J gene TRBJ2-7; 7 bases map to TRBD1. The CDR3 covers 16 residues. Germline-derived CDR1 and CDR2 are MNHEY and SVGEGT. Trimming cost V 4 bases and J 3 bases; bases outside gene matches: 12. CDR3 DNA: TGTGCCAGCAGTTTCACCCCGACGGGACAGAGCTACGAGCAGTACTTC. As protein: CASSFTPTGQSYEQYF.

V is TRBV30 and J is TRBJ1-4; no firm D call. The CDR3 runs to 13 residues. Deletions cut 3 bases from V and 8 bases from J, with 13 bases between. Germline V CDR1 and CDR2: GTSNPN, SVGIG (reference sequence). The CDR3 DNA sequence: TGTGCCTGGAGGAGCTTAAAACGGGAAAAACTGTTTTTT. Encoded protein: CAWRSLKREKLFF.

The DNA of the CDR3 is TGTGCCAGCAGCTTCGCGGGAGGCACAGATACGCAGTATTTT. Translated, it gives CASSFAGGTDTQYF. The J gene is TRBJ2-3, the V gene TRBV11-2; 7 positions match TRBD2. The CDR3 is 14 residues long. Trimming cost V 3 bases and J 1 base; bases outside gene matches: 1. From germline, CDR1 is SGHAT and CDR2 FQNNGV.

V usage is TRBV5-1 and J usage is TRBJ2-1; no definite D call. The CDR3 is 15 amino acids. Trimming pared 6 bases from V and 4 bases from J, leaving 17 bases between. Looked up from germline, CDR1 is SGHRS and CDR2 is YFSETQ. In DNA, the CDR3 is TGCGCCAGCAAGCCCCGTCAAGATAGATACAATGAGCAGTTCTTC. Protein sequence: CASKPRQDRYNEQFF.

The chain is built from TRBV4-3 and TRBJ2-7, with 8 bases matching TRBD1. CDR1 is LGHNA and CDR2 is YSLEER in the germline V gene. The V and J ends lost 4 bases and 7 bases, in that order; junction bases with no gene match: 6. The CDR3 consists of 13 residues. CDR3 amino acids: CASSRHRGWEQYF. CDR3 nucleotides: TGCGCCAGCAGCCGGCACAGGGGGTGGGAGCAGTACTTC.

V is TRBV7-9 and J is TRBJ1-6; weak D call: TRBD1 (5 bases). The CDR3 runs to 18 residues. CDR1 is SEHNR, CDR2 FQNEAQ, per germline (reference sequence). V was clipped by 5 bases and J by 0 bases, with 17 bases between them. The CDR3 region has the DNA TGTGCCAGCAGCCCAGGTTACGACAGCCTCTCCTATAATTCACCCCTCCACTTT. Its translation: CASSPGYDSLSYNSPLHF.

DNA of the CDR3: TGTGCCAGCTCAAAACAGGGGAAAGACACTGAAGCTTTCTTT. Its protein is CASSKQGKDTEAFF. J is TRBJ1-1 and V is TRBV18, with 7 bases that match TRBD1. The CDR3 covers 14 residues. V lost 5 bases, J lost 3 bases, and 6 bases stayed unmatched. In germline, CDR1 is KGHSH, CDR2 LQKENI.

The chain carries TRBV6-6 and TRBJ2-2; the D gene is possibly TRBD2 (5 bases). This CDR3 has 12 amino acids. Trimming stripped 6 bases from V and 3 bases from J, with 5 bases between. CDR1 and CDR2 (germline): MNHNY, SVGAGI (reference sequence). CDR3 region: CASRLDTGELFF. The CDR3 DNA is TGTGCCAGCAGACTAGACACCGGGGAGCTGTTTTTT.

The rearrangement links TRBV19 to TRBJ1-1; 8 bases are shared with TRBD1. The CDR3 spans 11 residues. Germline assignment: CDR1 LNHDA and CDR2 SQIVND (reference sequence). Losses at the gene ends were 8 bases for V and 6 bases for J; bases not matched to a gene: 2. CDR3 region: CASGQGAEAFF. The DNA of the CDR3 is TGTGCCAGTGGACAGGGAGCTGAAGCTTTCTTT.

Written as DNA, the CDR3 is TGTGCCAGCGCCCGAGGGCAGGGGGGCTACGAGCAGTACTTC. Residues: CASARGQGGYEQYF. The chain has TRBV28 and TRBJ2-7; TRBD1 is a possible D gene (7 bases). This CDR3 contains 14 residues. Germline assignment: CDR1 MDHEN and CDR2 SYDVKM. V gave up 8 bases and J gave up 3 bases, with 17 bases separating them. Using reference TRBV28 and TRBJ2-7 for the parts outside the CDR3, the full variable domain is DVKVTQSSRYLVKRTGEKVFLECVQDMDHENMFWYRQDPGLGLRLIYFSYDVKMKEKGDIPEGYSVSREKKERFSLILESASTNQTSMYLCASARGQGGYEQYFGPGTRLTVT.

The genes are TRBV24-1 and TRBJ2-3, with D possibly being TRBD1 (6 bases). Looked up from germline, CDR1 is KGHDR and CDR2 is SFDVKD. CDR3 length equals 15 residues. Trimming pared 6 bases from V and 1 base from J, leaving 13 bases between. CDR3: CATSKTGLGTDTQYF. The DNA of the CDR3 is TGTGCCACCAGTAAAACAGGGTTGGGCACAGATACGCAGTATTTT.

The genes are TRBV9 and TRBJ2-7, with D maybe TRBD1 (6 bases). CDR1 and CDR2 (germline): SGDLS, YYNGEE. This CDR3 is built from 16 residues. V lost 0 bases and J lost 1, with 14 bases in between. In DNA, the CDR3 is TGTGCCAGCAGCGTAGGGTGGCAGGGGCGGTCCTACGAGCAGTACTTC. It codes for CASSVGWQGRSYEQYF.